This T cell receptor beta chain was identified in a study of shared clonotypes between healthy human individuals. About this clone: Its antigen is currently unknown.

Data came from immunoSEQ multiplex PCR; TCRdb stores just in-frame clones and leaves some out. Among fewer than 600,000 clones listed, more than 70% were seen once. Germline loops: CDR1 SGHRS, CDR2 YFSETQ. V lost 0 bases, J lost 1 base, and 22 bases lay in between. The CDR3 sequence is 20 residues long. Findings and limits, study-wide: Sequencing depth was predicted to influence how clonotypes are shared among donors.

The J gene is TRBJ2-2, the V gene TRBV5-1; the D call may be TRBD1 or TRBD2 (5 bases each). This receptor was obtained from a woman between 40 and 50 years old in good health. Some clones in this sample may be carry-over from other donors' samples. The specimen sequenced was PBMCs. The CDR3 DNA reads TGCGCCAGCAGCTTGGACGCCCCAGCGGTGGGGGTTGGGAACACCGGGGAGCTGTTTTTT. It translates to CASSLDAPAVGVGNTGELFF.